The 12 T cell receptor beta chains in this list originate from one sample, sequenced in a study of radiotherapy plus CTLA-4 blockade in lung cancer. The method was immunoSEQ multiplex PCR; TCRdb's version includes in-frame clones alone and lacks a portion of them. The repertoire has 80,000 to 95,000 clones, roughly four fifths of them found once; the top ten carry 0.75% to 0.85%. The sequenced sample was peripheral blood, obtained from a patient treated with radiotherapy plus ipilimumab. The receptor set was obtained from a human donor with non-small cell lung cancer who had stable disease on radiotherapy plus ipilimumab.

The rearrangement links TRBV6-5 to TRBJ1-2, with 11 bases fitting TRBD1. The V and J ends lost 5 bases and 4 bases, in that order; junction bases with no gene match: 6. The CDR3 loop spans 15 amino acids. Germline V gives CDR1 MNHEY, CDR2 SVGAGI. This chain's CDR3 is CASSPRTGGRYGYTF. CDR3 coding DNA: TGTGCCAGCAGTCCTCGGACAGGGGGCCGCTATGGCTACACCTTC.

The rearrangement joins TRBV6-4 to TRBJ1-5, with 8 bases fitting TRBD1. The CDR3 covers 16 residues. With 7 bases clipped from V and 4 bases from J, the junction kept 12 bases outside the gene matches. The germline gives CDR1 MRHNA, CDR2 SNTAGT. CDR3 in amino acids: CASIPQYDRGNQPQHF. The CDR3 nucleotides read TGTGCCAGCATACCCCAATACGACAGGGGAAATCAGCCCCAGCATTTT.

The chain joins TRBV19 to TRBJ2-7; D unclear. With 5 bases removed from V and 1 base from J, the gap between germline ends came to 12 bases. The CDR3 extends over 14 amino acids. Germline V gives CDR1 LNHDA, CDR2 SQIVND (reference sequence). This CDR3 reads CASSPRLESYEQYF. In DNA, the CDR3 is TGTGCCAGTAGTCCCCGACTGGAATCCTACGAGCAGTACTTC.

This sequence joins TRBV11-3 and TRBJ2-5; no reliable D call. This CDR3 contains 14 residues. V was cut by 1 base and J by 2 bases, with 8 bases left in between. Germline CDR1 reads SGHNT; CDR2 reads YENEEA. In DNA form, the CDR3 reads TGTGCCAGCAGCTTAGGTCCTGGGCAAGAGACCCAGTACTTC. It is translated as CASSLGPGQETQYF.

The chain carries TRBV11-2 and TRBJ2-3; 12 nucleotides agree with TRBD2. V lost 5 bases and J lost 15; bases outside the gene matches: 12. The CDR3 length is 14 residues. The germline gives CDR1 SGHAT, CDR2 FQNNGV. The DNA for the CDR3 is TGTGCCAGCAGCGCTTCTAGCGGGGGGGCCGCTAGTTATTTT. Residues: CASSASSGGAASYF.

The V gene is TRBV9, the J gene TRBJ1-4; TRBD1 agrees at 8 bases. Germline V gene data show CDR1 as SGDLS and CDR2 as YYNGEE. The CDR3 is made up of 17 amino acids. V was pared by 0 bases and J by 4 bases, with 8 bases of the junction left unmatched. CDR3 sequence: CASSVAGGTGVNEKLFF. Here the CDR3 DNA reads TGTGCCAGCAGCGTAGCGGGTGGGACAGGCGTTAATGAAAAACTGTTTTTT.

This chain joins TRBV18 and TRBJ2-7, with 8 positions matching TRBD1. The length of the CDR3 is 14 residues. Germline loops: CDR1 KGHSH, CDR2 LQKENI. Trimming cost V 3 bases and J 0 bases; bases outside gene matches: 1. DNA of the CDR3: TGTGCCAGCTCACCGGACAGGGACTCCTACGAGCAGTACTTC. It yields the protein CASSPDRDSYEQYF.

The chain has TRBV10-3 and TRBJ1-5, with D unresolved. The CDR3 is 14 residues long. The V gene's germline CDR1 is ENHRY and CDR2 SYGVKD. Trimming shortened V by 3 bases and J by 3 bases, and 9 bases separated the two germline ends. The CDR3 spells CAISESQINQPQHF. Here the CDR3 DNA reads TGTGCCATCAGTGAAAGTCAGATCAATCAGCCCCAGCATTTT.

This chain connects TRBV5-1 to TRBJ2-1, with D tentatively TRBD1 or TRBD2 (5 bases each). V shed 4 bases and J shed 0 bases, with 14 bases lying between them. The CDR3 loop spans 16 amino acids. Germline V gene sequence: CDR1 SGHRS, CDR2 YFSETQ. The CDR3 here is CASSTGTASSYNEQFF. CDR3 in DNA: TGCGCCAGCAGCACCGGGACGGCTAGCTCCTACAATGAGCAGTTCTTC.

This chain joins TRBV28 and TRBJ1-6; D is possibly TRBD1 (5 bases). With 3 bases removed from V and 7 bases from J, the gap between germline ends came to 13 bases. Germline-derived CDR1 and CDR2 are MDHEN and SYDVKM. The CDR3 extends over 15 amino acids. CDR3 region: CASSLGPGRNSPLHF. DNA for the CDR3: TGTGCCAGCAGTTTGGGGCCCGGGCGGAATTCACCCCTCCACTTT.

The chain is built from TRBV30 and TRBJ2-1; D may be TRBD1 or TRBD2 (6 bases each). CDR1 is GTSNPN and CDR2 is SVGIG in the germline V gene (reference sequence). This CDR3 spans 13 amino acids. Trimming took 4 bases from V and 14 from J, leaving 21 bases between them. DNA for the CDR3: TGTGCCTGGACTGCTGGGGGGCTCCTGCCTAAGTTCTTC. This translates into CAWTAGGLLPKFF.

Comments on this clone: Other DNA sequences of this sample code for an identical CDR3. The V gene is TRBV28, the J gene TRBJ2-7; no reliable D call. The CDR3 runs to 12 residues. Germline V gene sequence: CDR1 MDHEN, CDR2 SYDVKM. The V gene lost 3 bases and the J gene lost 0 bases, with 3 bases spanning the gap. The CDR3 DNA sequence: TGTGCCAGCAGTTTTCTCTCCTACGAGCAGTACTTC. It specifies CASSFLSYEQYF.